These 5 T cell receptor beta chains came from one sample sequenced in a study of blood T cell repertoires in COVID-19. Profiling relied on immunoSEQ multiplex PCR, and the TCRdb table lists in-frame clones only, not all of them. Found here are about 150,000 clones, around 89% of them singletons; the top ten hold around 2.9%. Sequenced input: peripheral blood. The receptors were gathered from a man in his 60s with active or convalescent COVID-19.

This clone was counted between two and nine times. The chain uses TRBV30 and TRBJ2-7; 10 positions agree with TRBD2. V was pared by 4 bases and J by 2 bases, with 8 bases of the junction left unmatched. The CDR3 is made up of 15 amino acids. Germline V gives CDR1 GTSNPN, CDR2 SVGIG (reference sequence). This CDR3 is CAWTSGSPSAYEQYF. CDR3 bases: TGTGCCTGGACTAGCGGGAGCCCCTCCGCCTACGAGCAGTACTTC. Full variable domain (missing parts from reference TRBV30 and TRBJ2-7): SQTIHQWPATLVQPVGSPLSLECTVEGTSNPNLYWYRQAAGRGLQLLFYSVGIGQISSEVPQNLSASRPQDRQFILSSKKLLLSDSGFYLCAWTSGSPSAYEQYFGPGTRLTVT.

The chain combines TRBV16 with TRBJ1-1, with D uncertain. CDR3 length equals 13 residues. Between the trimmed V and J ends, which lost 2 bases and 2 bases, there was a span of 6 bases. The germline V gene encodes CDR1 KGHSY and CDR2 FQNENV. The CDR3 DNA is TGTGCCAGCAGCCAAGGGCGTAACACTGAAGCTTTCTTT. Encoded protein: CASSQGRNTEAFF.

The chain joins TRBV28 to TRBJ1-2; TRBD1 agrees at 9 bases. Germline values: CDR1 MDHEN, CDR2 SYDVKM. This CDR3 has 15 amino acids. V shed 3 bases, J shed 6 bases, and the junction held 8 bases outside the gene matches. CDR3 sequence reads: CASSLSRDRAHGYTF. In DNA, the CDR3 is TGTGCCAGCAGTTTGTCCCGGGACAGGGCTCATGGCTACACCTTC.

The chain is built from TRBV6-5 and TRBJ1-5; weak D call: TRBD1 (5 bases). This CDR3 is built from 14 residues. Trimming removed 0 bases from V and 7 bases from J, with 10 bases in between. Germline assignment: CDR1 MNHEY and CDR2 SVGAGI. The CDR3 reads CASSYSAGRQPQHF. The CDR3 coding sequence is TGTGCCAGCAGTTACTCGGCAGGGCGGCAGCCCCAGCATTTT.

The chain has TRBV29-1 and TRBJ2-3, with TRBD2 identical over 7 bases. Germline V gene sequence: CDR1 SQVTM, CDR2 ANQGSEA. This CDR3 has 13 amino acids. Trimming cost V 3 bases and J 3 bases; bases outside gene matches: 3. CDR3 DNA: TGCAGCGTTGAGAGCGGGGTGACAGATACGCAGTATTTT. This codes for CSVESGVTDTQYF.